A selection of T cell receptor beta chains follows, all from one sample in a study of neurological immune-mediated disorders. One entry per CDR3 protein, called by TCRdb with MiXCR from the 5' RACE reads. This table holds 55,000 to 75,000 distinct CDR3 sequences, 5.2% found once. The sample comprised PBMCs. Receptor source: a human donor with multiple sclerosis. The donor label of this sample is uncertain. Both conserved end residues are trimmed from each CDR3. The order of the fields is V gene, CDR3 protein.

TRBV9 ASSVTDTQETQY
TRBV15 ATSRDTSLGYT
TRBV20-1 SAREEQPVITDTQY
TRBV29-1 SVGGGGVTEAF
TRBV4-1 ASSQGSQGSGELF
TRBV5-1 ASSPGTGGWVNTEAF
TRBV20-1 SARATSGVYEQY
TRBV11-2 ASSLGEAGTDYTYEQY
TRBV20-1 SAALADNEQF
TRBV5-1 ASSYGTESYEQY
TRBV10-3 AISESLGANYGYT
TRBV20-1 SARNFRGTGELF
TRBV10-3 AIGELGNTIY
TRBV29-1 SVEEGSYEQY
TRBV5-1 ASSGTVNTGELF
TRBV5-1 ASSLAGIGTSYEQY
TRBV9 ASSVGGAGYNEQF
TRBV12-3/TRBV12-4 ASSLDRVEQY
TRBV4-2 ASSQEGNEQF
TRBV14 ASSQVGFGGETQY
TRBV20-1 SARATGYTEAF
TRBV7-6 ASSLAPPGTNTEAF
TRBV5-1 ASSGGAGGPNEQF
TRBV10-3 AITDSILMNTEAF
TRBV18 ASSPVAGGDEKLF
TRBV12-3/TRBV12-4 ASSPRLGEKLF
TRBV7-9 ASSVLGGSSDTQY
TRBV15 ATSRDSPADPPPYEQY
TRBV7-8 ASSLGIGHGDYEQY
TRBV7-8 ASSLKLGRKNTEAF
TRBV19 ASSYRDAYAGELF
TRBV7-3 ASSLGMKRGGGADTQY
TRBV5-1 ASSFYICSARPVTPNTEAF
TRBV10-2 ASSLNPGQGSRSRNYGYT
TRBV12-3/TRBV12-4 ASSPASSGANVLT
TRBV7-3 ASSRGRGETQY
TRBV11-2 ASSWPGQGGGSYEQY
TRBV20-1 SARTSGVYNEQF
TRBV9 ASSVEAKADTQY
TRBV7-9 ASSLAGGDEQF
TRBV9 ASSPEVSPLH
TRBV10-3 AIKSTESSYEQY
TRBV5-1 ASSRSGGTEAF
TRBV20-1 SARSTGGGGVRLYGYT
TRBV12-2 ASRSHHDSSETQY
TRBV5-1 ASSSWGRGAYITEAF
TRBV3-1 ASSQVARTEQF
TRBV5-1 ASSLAKTGKGNTIY
TRBV20-1 SASFQGYGYT
TRBV6-5 ASSSVLFGETYEQY
TRBV25-1 ASSEEGAYNSPLH
TRBV3-1 ASSGPGDEQY
TRBV7-9 ASSSSKGNSPLH
TRBV11-2 ASSPRGRPNEKLF
TRBV20-1 SAPDGVNQPQH
TRBV10-1 ASSDRSGWDEQF
TRBV5-1 ASSGDFSSYEQY
TRBV5-1 ASSSGLAGGWYNEQF
TRBV7-9 ASSPQLPSGAYNEQF
TRBV14 ASSPRWSGGDTQY